This T cell receptor (beta chain) was identified in a study of cytomegalovirus exposure and HLA in healthy donors. Study-level information: When 300 to 500 donors were genotyped, more than 70% of them were found to fall in the Caucasian-associated ancestry cluster. Study conclusions and caveats: In a later analysis, several top co-occurrence clusters appeared linked to parvovirus B19, influenza, CMV and Epstein-Barr virus. TCR beta sequences numbering under 20,000 were associated with HLA alleles at 0.05 false discovery rate in a later analysis.

On this clone itself: Antigen: not known.

These donors counted as nominally healthy when sampled, but unrecorded immune exposures were likely. In the PCR, 60 Vbeta and 13 Jbeta primers were used. Sequenced by immunoSEQ multiplex PCR; TCRdb stores in-frame clones only, minus some. This table holds about 220,000 clones, more than 65% found once. The CDR3 consists of 15 residues. The germline CDR1 and CDR2 sequences are MDHEN and SYDVKM. J lost 2 bases, V lost 3 bases, and 6 bases had no gene match. Sequencing was done on a sample of PBMCs. This sequence joins TRBV28 and TRBJ2-5; TRBD1 aligns across 7 bases. This sequence originates from a man younger than 30 in good health and CMV-seronegative. The CDR3 DNA reads as TGTGCCAGCAGTTTCCCTGGGACAGTTCAAGAGACCCAGTACTTC. Its protein product is CASSFPGTVQETQYF.